This is a list of T cell receptor beta chains from one sample in a study of shared clonotypes between healthy human individuals. Repertoires were generated with immunoSEQ multiplex PCR, while TCRdb's copy carries only in-frame clones and drops some. The sample has 2 million to 2.5 million clones; roughly 93% are singletons. The sequencing sample was made of naive CD4+ T cells from PBMCs. The receptors stem from a man aged 18 to 30 in good health. Some clones in this sample may be carry-over from other donors' samples. Each CDR3 is given with its conserved first and last residue. A D gene is named only where the DNA matches it firmly. For some rows the clone size is stated as once, few or many, or as a class when expanded; others skip it.

j_gene | d_gene | abundance | v_gene | CDR3nt | CDR3aa
TRBJ2-7 | NA | NA | TRBV21-1 | TGTGCCAGCAGCAAATTTGTCCCGGGGGAATTCGAGCAGTACTTC | CASSKFVPGEFEQYF
TRBJ2-1 | TRBD2 | NA | TRBV4-1 | TGCGCCAGCAGCCAACGACTAGCGGGAGTCCGGTATGAGCAGTTCTTC | CASSQRLAGVRYEQFF
TRBJ1-2 | TRBD1 | NA | TRBV19 | TGTGCCAGTAGCTTGACAGGGGTTGGCTATGGCTACACCTTC | CASSLTGVGYGYTF
TRBJ2-7 | NA | NA | TRBV28 | TGTGCCAGCATCTCTCCGGGACGGACCTACGAGCAGTACTTC | CASISPGRTYEQYF
TRBJ1-1 | NA | once | TRBV30 | TGTGCCTGGACTCCCGGTGGCCCCGTTGATGGGGAAGCTTTCTTT | CAWTPGGPVDGEAFF
TRBJ2-3 | NA | NA | TRBV7-8 | TGTGCCAGCAGCCCAGGCGGTCTTCTGCTCACAGATACGCAGTATTTT | CASSPGGLLLTDTQYF
TRBJ1-1 | NA | NA | TRBV7-7 | TGTGCCAGCAGCTTAGACAGGTCCACTGAAGCTTTCTTT | CASSLDRSTEAFF
TRBJ2-1 | NA | NA | TRBV5-1 | TGCGCCAGCAGCTTGGGGGAGTTGGGGCTCAATGAGCAGTTCTTC | CASSLGELGLNEQFF
TRBJ1-1 | NA | NA | TRBV29-1 | TGCAGCACCCGTACCGATATGAACACTGAAGCTTTCTTT | CSTRTDMNTEAFF
TRBJ2-6 | NA | NA | TRBV9 | TGTGCCAGCAGCGTAGTTTGGGACGCCTCGGCCAACGTCCTGACTTTC | CASSVVWDASANVLTF
TRBJ1-6 | NA | NA | TRBV7-2 | TGTGCCAGCAGCTTTAGCGTCAATTCACCCCTCCACTTT | CASSFSVNSPLHF
TRBJ2-7 | NA | NA | TRBV21-1 | TGTGCCAGCAGCAAAGGGGGCGGGCCGAATGACTACGAGCAGTACTTC | CASSKGGGPNDYEQYF
TRBJ2-3 | TRBD2 | NA | TRBV7-8 | TGTGCCAGCAGCTTAAGTCTAGCGGGAGGGCCGCGTACAGATACGCAGTATTTT | CASSLSLAGGPRTDTQYF
TRBJ2-5 | NA | NA | TRBV10-3 | TGTGCCACAGGAAGAGGGGGAGGACAAGAGACCCAGTACTTC | CATGRGGGQETQYF
TRBJ2-3 | NA | NA | TRBV6-1 | TGTGCCAGCAGTGCGGGGACAGGAGGAGTGGGGCTAGCGGAGGATACGCAGTATTTT | CASSAGTGGVGLAEDTQYF
TRBJ1-1 | NA | NA | TRBV9 | TGTGCCAGCAGCGTAGACGGGGACGGTTACACTGAAGCTTTCTTT | CASSVDGDGYTEAFF
TRBJ2-2 | NA | NA | TRBV9 | TGTGCCAGCAGCGTAGTCATTCTCCCGAACACCGGGGAGCTGTTTTTT | CASSVVILPNTGELFF
TRBJ2-3 | NA | NA | TRBV4-2 | TGTGCCAGCAGCCAATCCCCGTTTAGGGCAGATACGCAGTATTTT | CASSQSPFRADTQYF
TRBJ2-1 | TRBD2 | NA | TRBV7-3 | TGTGCCAGCAGCCCCTTGCCGGGACTAGCGAACTACAATGAGCAGTTCTTC | CASSPLPGLANYNEQFF
TRBJ2-3 | NA | NA | TRBV9 | TGTGCCAGCAGCGTACAAGACCGGAAGACCAGAGATACGCAGTATTTT | CASSVQDRKTRDTQYF
TRBJ2-1 | TRBD2 | NA | TRBV7-2 | TGTGCCAGCAGCTTCAACCCCCTAGCGGGTAATGAGCAGTTCTTC | CASSFNPLAGNEQFF
TRBJ1-5 | NA | NA | TRBV5-1 | TGCGCCAGCAGCTTGGGAGGGTCCAATCAGCCCCAGCATTTT | CASSLGGSNQPQHF